This TCR beta chain is drawn from a study of CD8+ T cells in alopecia areata. Treatment noted: oral pan-JAK inhibitor, 5-10 mg twice daily. The sequencing template was cDNA reverse transcribed from extracted RNA. The data were produced by immunoSEQ multiplex PCR, yet TCRdb's version contains in-frame clones alone and is incomplete. The table lists fewer than 200,000 clones, 50% to 75% of them singletons. Material: CD4+ T cells sorted from blood, obtained between weeks 55 and 65, from a patient treated with tofacitinib. The receptor's source is a human donor with alopecia areata.

CDR3 protein: CATSRERNSPLHF. As DNA, the CDR3 is TGTGCCACCAGCAGAGAACGGAATTCACCCCTCCACTTT. The chain is built from TRBV15 and TRBJ1-6; D is uncertain. Trimming took 0 bases from V and 7 from J, leaving 4 bases between them. The germline CDR1 and CDR2 sequences are LNHNV and YYDKDF (reference sequence). This CDR3 has 13 residues.